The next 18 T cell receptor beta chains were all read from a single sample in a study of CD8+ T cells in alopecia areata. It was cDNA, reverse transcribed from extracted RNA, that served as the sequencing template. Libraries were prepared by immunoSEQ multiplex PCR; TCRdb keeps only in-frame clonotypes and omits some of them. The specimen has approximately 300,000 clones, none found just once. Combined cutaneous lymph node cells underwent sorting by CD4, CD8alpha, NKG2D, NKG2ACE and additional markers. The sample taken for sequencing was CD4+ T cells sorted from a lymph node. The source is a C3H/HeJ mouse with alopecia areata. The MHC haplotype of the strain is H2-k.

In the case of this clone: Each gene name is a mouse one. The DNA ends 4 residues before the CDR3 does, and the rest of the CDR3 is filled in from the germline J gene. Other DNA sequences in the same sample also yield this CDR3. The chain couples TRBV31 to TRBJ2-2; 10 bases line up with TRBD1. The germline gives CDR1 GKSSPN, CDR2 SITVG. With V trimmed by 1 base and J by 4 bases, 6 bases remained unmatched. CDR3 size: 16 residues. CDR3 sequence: CAWSPTGGAGTGQLYF. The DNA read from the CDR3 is TGTGCCTGGAGTCCGACAGGGGGCGCCGGCACCGGG. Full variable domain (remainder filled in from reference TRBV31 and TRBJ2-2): AQTIHQWPVAEIKAVGSPLSLGCTIKGKSSPNLYWYWQATGGTLQQLFYSITVGQVESVVQLNLSASRPKDDQFILSTEKLLLSHSGFYLCAWSPTGGAGTGQLYFGEGSKLTVL.

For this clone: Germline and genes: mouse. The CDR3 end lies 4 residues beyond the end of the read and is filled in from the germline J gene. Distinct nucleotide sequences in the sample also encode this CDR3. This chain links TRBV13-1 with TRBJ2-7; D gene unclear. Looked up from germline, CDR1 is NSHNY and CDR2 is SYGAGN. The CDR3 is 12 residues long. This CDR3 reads CASSDPQYEQYF. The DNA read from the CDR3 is TGTGCCAGCAGTGATCCACAATAT.

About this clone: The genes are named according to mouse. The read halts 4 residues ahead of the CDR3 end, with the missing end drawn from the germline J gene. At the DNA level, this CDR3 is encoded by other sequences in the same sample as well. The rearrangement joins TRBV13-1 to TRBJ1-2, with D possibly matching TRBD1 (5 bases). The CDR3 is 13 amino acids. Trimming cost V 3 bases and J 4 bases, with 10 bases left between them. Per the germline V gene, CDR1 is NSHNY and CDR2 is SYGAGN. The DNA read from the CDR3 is TGTGCCAGCAGTGCGGGGAGGGGCTCC. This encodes CASSAGRGS. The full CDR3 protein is CASSAGRGSDYTF.

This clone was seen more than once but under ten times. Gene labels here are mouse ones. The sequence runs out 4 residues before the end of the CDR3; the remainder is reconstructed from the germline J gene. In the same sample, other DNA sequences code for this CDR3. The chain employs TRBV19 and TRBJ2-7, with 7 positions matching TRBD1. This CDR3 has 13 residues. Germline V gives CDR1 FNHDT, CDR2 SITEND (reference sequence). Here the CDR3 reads CASSIRTGYEQYF. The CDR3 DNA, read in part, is TGTGCCAGCAGTATAAGGACAGGTTAT.

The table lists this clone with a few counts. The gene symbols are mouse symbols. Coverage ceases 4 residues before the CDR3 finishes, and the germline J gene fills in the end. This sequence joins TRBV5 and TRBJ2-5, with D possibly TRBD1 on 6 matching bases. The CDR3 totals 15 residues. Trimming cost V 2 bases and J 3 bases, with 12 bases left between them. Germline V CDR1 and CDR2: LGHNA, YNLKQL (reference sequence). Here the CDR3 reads CASSQSGTKQDTQYF. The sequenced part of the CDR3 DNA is TGTGCCAGCAGCCAATCCGGGACAAAACAAGAC.

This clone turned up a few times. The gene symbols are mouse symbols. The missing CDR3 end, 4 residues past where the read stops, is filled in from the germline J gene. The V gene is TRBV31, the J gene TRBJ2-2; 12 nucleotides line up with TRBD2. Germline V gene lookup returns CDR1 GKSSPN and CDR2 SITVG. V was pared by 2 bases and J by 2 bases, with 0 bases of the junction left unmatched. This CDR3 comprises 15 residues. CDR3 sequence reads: CAWSGTGGNTGQLYF. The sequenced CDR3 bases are TGTGCCTGGAGTGGGACTGGGGGGAACACCGGG.

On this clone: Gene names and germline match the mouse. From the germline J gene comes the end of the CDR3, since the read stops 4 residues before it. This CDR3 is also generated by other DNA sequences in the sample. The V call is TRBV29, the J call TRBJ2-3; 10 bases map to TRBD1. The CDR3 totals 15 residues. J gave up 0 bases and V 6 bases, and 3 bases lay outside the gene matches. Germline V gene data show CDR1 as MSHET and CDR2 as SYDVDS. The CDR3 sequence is CASRRQGASAETLYF. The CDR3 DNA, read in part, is TGTGCTAGCAGAAGACAGGGGGCAAGTGCAGAA.

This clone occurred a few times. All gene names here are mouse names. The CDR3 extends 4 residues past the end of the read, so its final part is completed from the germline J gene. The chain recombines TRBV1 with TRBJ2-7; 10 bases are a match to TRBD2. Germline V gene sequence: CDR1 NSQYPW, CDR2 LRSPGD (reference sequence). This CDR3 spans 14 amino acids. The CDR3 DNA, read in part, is TGCACCTGCAGTGCAGTCTGGGGGGGCGAT. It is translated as CTCSAVWGGD. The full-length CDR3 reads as CTCSAVWGGDEQYF.

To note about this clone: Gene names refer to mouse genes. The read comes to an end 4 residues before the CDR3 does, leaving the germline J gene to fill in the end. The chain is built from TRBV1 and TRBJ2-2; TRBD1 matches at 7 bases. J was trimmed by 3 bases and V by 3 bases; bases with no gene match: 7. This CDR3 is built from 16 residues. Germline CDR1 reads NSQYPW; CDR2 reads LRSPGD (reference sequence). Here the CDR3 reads CTCSALTGRHTGQLYF. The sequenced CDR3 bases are TGCACCTGCAGTGCCCTGACAGGGAGGCACACCGGG. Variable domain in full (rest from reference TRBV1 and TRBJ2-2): VTLLEQNPRWRLVPRGQAVNLRCILKNSQYPWMSWYQQDLQKQLQWLFTLRSPGDKEVKSLPGADYLATRVTDTELRLQVANMSQGRTLYCTCSALTGRHTGQLYFGEGSKLTVL.

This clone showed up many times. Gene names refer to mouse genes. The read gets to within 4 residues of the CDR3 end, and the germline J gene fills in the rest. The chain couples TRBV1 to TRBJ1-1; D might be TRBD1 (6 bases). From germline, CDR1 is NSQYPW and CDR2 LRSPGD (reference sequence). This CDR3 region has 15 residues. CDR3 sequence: CTCSADGGRRTEVFF. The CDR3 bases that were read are TGCACCTGCAGTGCAGATGGGGGGCGTCGGACA.

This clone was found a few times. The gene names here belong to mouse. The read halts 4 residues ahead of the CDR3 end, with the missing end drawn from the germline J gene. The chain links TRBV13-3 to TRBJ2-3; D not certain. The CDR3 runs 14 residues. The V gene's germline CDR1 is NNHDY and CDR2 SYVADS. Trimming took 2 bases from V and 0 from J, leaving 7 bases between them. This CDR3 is CASSDQDSAETLYF. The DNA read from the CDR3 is TGTGCCAGCAGTGACCAGGATAGTGCAGAA.

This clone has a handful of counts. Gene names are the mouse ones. The CDR3 DNA, read in part, is TGCACCTGCAGTGCAGATCTCTGGGGGGGCGATGAT. Protein product: CTCSADLWGGDD. The CDR3 as a whole reads CTCSADLWGGDDEQYF. The rearrangement uses TRBV1 and TRBJ2-7; 10 bases are shared with TRBD2. The read finishes 4 residues shy of the CDR3 end, and the germline J gene is used to complete it. The germline V gene has CDR1 NSQYPW and CDR2 LRSPGD (reference sequence). This CDR3 region has 16 residues. Supplemented by reference TRBV1 and TRBJ2-7, the full variable domain reads VTLLEQNPRWRLVPRGQAVNLRCILKNSQYPWMSWYQQDLQKQLQWLFTLRSPGDKEVKSLPGADYLATRVTDTELRLQVANMSQGRTLYCTCSADLWGGDDEQYFGPGTRLTVL.

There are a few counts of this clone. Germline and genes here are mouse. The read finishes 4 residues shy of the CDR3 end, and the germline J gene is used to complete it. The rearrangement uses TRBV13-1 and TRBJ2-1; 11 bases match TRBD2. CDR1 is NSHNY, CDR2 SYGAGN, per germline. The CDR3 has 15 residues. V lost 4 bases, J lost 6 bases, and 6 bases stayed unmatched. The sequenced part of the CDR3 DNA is TGTGCCAGCAGTACCGACTGGGGGGGTTTTGCT. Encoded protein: CASSTDWGGFA. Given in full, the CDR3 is CASSTDWGGFAEQFF.

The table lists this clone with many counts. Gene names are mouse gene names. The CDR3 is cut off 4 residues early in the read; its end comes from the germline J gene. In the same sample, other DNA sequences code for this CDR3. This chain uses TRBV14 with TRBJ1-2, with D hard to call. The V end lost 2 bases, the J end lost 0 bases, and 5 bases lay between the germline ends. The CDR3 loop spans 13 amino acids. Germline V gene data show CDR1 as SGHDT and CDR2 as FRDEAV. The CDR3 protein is CASSLGANSDYTF. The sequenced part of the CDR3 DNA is TGTGCCAGCAGTTTAGGTGCAAACTCC.

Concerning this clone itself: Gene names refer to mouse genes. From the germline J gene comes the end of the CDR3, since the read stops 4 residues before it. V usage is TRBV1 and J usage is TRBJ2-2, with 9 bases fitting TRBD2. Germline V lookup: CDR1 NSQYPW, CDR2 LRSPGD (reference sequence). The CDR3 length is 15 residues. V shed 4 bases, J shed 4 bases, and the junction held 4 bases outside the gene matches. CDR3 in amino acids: CTCSDWGVSTGQLYF. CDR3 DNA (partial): TGCACCTGCAGTGACTGGGGGGTGTCCACCGGG.

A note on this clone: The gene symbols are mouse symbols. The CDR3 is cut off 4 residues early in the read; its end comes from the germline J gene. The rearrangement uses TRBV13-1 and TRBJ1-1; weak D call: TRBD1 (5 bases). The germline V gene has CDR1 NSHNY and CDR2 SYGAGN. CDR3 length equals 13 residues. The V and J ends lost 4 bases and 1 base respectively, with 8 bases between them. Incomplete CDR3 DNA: TGTGCCAGCAGTATGGGGGGAAACACA. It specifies CASSMGGNT. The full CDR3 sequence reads CASSMGGNTEVFF.

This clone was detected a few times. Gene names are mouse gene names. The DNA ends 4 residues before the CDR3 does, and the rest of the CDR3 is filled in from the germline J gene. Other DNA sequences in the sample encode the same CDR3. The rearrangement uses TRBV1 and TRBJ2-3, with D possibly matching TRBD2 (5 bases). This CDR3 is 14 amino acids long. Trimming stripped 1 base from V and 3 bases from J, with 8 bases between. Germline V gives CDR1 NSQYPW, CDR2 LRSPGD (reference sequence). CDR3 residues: CTCSAGVGAETLYF. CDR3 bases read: TGCACCTGCAGTGCAGGAGTGGGGGCAGAA. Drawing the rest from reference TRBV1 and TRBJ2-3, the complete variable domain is VTLLEQNPRWRLVPRGQAVNLRCILKNSQYPWMSWYQQDLQKQLQWLFTLRSPGDKEVKSLPGADYLATRVTDTELRLQVANMSQGRTLYCTCSAGVGAETLYFGSGTRLTVL.

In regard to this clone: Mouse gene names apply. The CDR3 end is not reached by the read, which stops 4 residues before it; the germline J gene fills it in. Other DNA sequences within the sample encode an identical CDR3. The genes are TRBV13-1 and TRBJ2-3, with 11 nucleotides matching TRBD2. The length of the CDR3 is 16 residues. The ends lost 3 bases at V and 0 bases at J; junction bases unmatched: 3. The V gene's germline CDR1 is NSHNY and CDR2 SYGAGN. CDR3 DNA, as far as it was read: TGTGCCAGCAGTGCGGGACTGGGGGCTAGTGCAGAA. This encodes CASSAGLGASAE. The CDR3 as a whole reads CASSAGLGASAETLYF.